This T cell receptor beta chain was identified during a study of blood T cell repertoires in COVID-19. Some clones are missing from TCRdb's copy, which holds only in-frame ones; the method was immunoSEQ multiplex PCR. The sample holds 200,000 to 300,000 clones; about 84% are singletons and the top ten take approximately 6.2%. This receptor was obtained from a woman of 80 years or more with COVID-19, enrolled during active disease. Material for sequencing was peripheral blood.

The CDR3 loop is CASSERQGVYSNQPQHF. The CDR3 coding sequence is TGTGCCAGCAGTGAACGACAGGGGGTATATAGCAATCAGCCCCAGCATTTT. The chain recombines TRBV6-1 with TRBJ1-5; the match to TRBD1 covers 9 bases. Losses at the gene ends were 2 bases for V and 0 bases for J; bases not matched to a gene: 5. This CDR3 region has 17 residues. From germline, CDR1 is MNHNS and CDR2 SASEGT.